What follows are 18 T cell receptor beta chains derived from one specimen sequenced in a study of blood T cell repertoires in COVID-19. Clones were read by immunoSEQ multiplex PCR, and TCRdb kept only the in-frame ones, dropping some. The sample has tens of thousands of clones, roughly 80% seen once. Material for sequencing was peripheral blood. These receptor sequences come from a human donor in a cohort sampled during active or convalescent COVID-19.

The CDR3 spells CASNPQGGYQETQYF. CDR3 nucleotide sequence: TGTGCCAGCAACCCACAGGGGGGGTACCAAGAGACCCAGTACTTC. The chain joins TRBV6-2 or TRBV6-3 to TRBJ2-5; D is perhaps TRBD1 (8 bases). Trimming took 7 bases from V and 0 from J, leaving 15 bases between them. The CDR3 is made up of 15 amino acids. Germline V gives CDR1 MNHEY, CDR2 SVGEGT.

The chain carries TRBV6-5 and TRBJ1-6; 10 bases map to TRBD1. This CDR3 comprises 13 residues. J was trimmed by 8 bases and V by 10 bases; bases with no gene match: 5. Germline V gene lookup returns CDR1 MNHEY and CDR2 SVGAGI. CDR3 loop: CAISGTGDSPLHF. The CDR3 DNA sequence: TGTGCCATCTCCGGGACAGGGGATTCACCCCTCCACTTT.

J is TRBJ2-7 and V is TRBV3-1 (or the pseudogene TRBV3-2); D is unclear. CDR3 length: 12 amino acids. Looked up from germline, CDR1 is LGHDT and CDR2 is YNNKEL (reference sequence). V was pared by 4 bases and J by 0 bases, with 4 bases between. CDR3 amino acids: CASSLHSYEQYF. The CDR3 region has the DNA TGTGCCAGCAGCCTACACTCCTACGAGCAGTACTTC.

The chain links TRBV7-2 to TRBJ2-2, with 8 positions matching TRBD1. CDR3 length equals 16 residues. Trimming took 7 bases from V and 1 from J; bases not matched to a gene: 8. The germline V gene encodes CDR1 SGHTA and CDR2 FQGNSA. In DNA form, the CDR3 reads TGTGCCAGCACCTTTGGGACAGGAAAGAACACCGGGGAGCTGTTTTTT. The encoded protein is CASTFGTGKNTGELFF.

In this sample, this clone turned up once. V usage is TRBV19 and J usage is TRBJ2-5; 8 nucleotides match TRBD1. The CDR3 contains 14 residues. The junction had 5 bases not matched to a gene; V was cut back by 3 bases and J by 5 bases. CDR1 and CDR2 (germline): LNHDA, SQIVND (reference sequence). CDR3: CASSIRTGRETQYF. In DNA form, the CDR3 reads TGTGCCAGTAGTATTCGGACAGGGCGTGAGACCCAGTACTTC.

The chain has TRBV3-1 (or the pseudogene TRBV3-2) and TRBJ1-1; D not certain. The CDR3 contains 14 residues. V was trimmed by 1 base and J by 6 bases, leaving 12 bases between them. CDR1 and CDR2 (germline): LGHDT, YNNKEL (reference sequence). The CDR3 sequence: CASSQGGSVAEAFF. CDR3 coding DNA: TGTGCCAGCAGCCAAGGAGGTTCAGTCGCTGAAGCTTTCTTT.

The J gene is TRBJ2-2, the V gene TRBV7-6, with TRBD2 matching 8 bases. The CDR3 totals 17 residues. Germline V gene sequence: CDR1 SGHVS, CDR2 FNYEAQ. Trimming at V came to 2 bases and at J to 1 base, leaving 6 bases not matched to a gene. The CDR3 loop is CASSLRSAGGNTGELFF. The DNA for the CDR3 is TGTGCCAGCAGCTTAAGGTCCGCGGGGGGGAACACCGGGGAGCTGTTTTTT.

The chain employs TRBV19 and TRBJ2-7; 9 nucleotides line up with TRBD1. CDR3 length: 13 residues. V lost 7 bases to trimming and J lost 4 bases; unmatched junction nucleotides: 5. Germline loops: CDR1 LNHDA, CDR2 SQIVND (reference sequence). The CDR3 nucleotides read TGTGCCAGTACTCCGACAGGGGGATACGAGCAGTACTTC. Its translation is CASTPTGGYEQYF.

V gene TRBV29-1 combines with J gene TRBJ2-5, with TRBD2 matching 13 bases. The CDR3 length is 13 residues. From germline, CDR1 is SQVTM and CDR2 ANQGSEA. After removal of 5 bases from V and 4 bases from J, the junction contained 1 base not matched to a gene. DNA of the CDR3: TGCAGCGTTCGGACTAGCGGGGGAGAGACCCAGTACTTC. This sequence encodes CSVRTSGGETQYF.

This clone was seen just once. The genes are TRBV19 and TRBJ1-5, with D unclear. V was cut by 3 bases and J by 5 bases, with 8 bases left in between. The germline V gene has CDR1 LNHDA and CDR2 SQIVND (reference sequence). The CDR3 spans 13 residues. The CDR3 DNA reads TGTGCCAGTAGTATTCGTCTCGATCAGCCCCAGCATTTT. This sequence encodes CASSIRLDQPQHF.

The chain uses TRBV6-6 and TRBJ2-1, with 9 bases aligning to TRBD1. V dropped 6 bases and J dropped 8; count of bases not matched to a gene: 11. From germline, CDR1 is MNHNY and CDR2 SVGAGI (reference sequence). The CDR3 is 15 residues long. The CDR3 nucleotides read TGTGCCAGCAGCCTTCGACAGGGGGGGTTCGATGAGCAGTTCTTC. It yields the protein CASSLRQGGFDEQFF.

The V and J genes are TRBV3-1 (or the pseudogene TRBV3-2) and TRBJ2-2; TRBD2 aligns across 11 bases. The germline gives CDR1 LGHDT, CDR2 YNNKEL (reference sequence). This CDR3 has 17 amino acids. V lost 0 bases to trimming and J lost 6 bases; unmatched junction nucleotides: 6. This CDR3 reads CASSQDHSGGAPGELFF. The CDR3 DNA reads as TGTGCCAGCAGCCAAGATCATAGCGGGGGGGCCCCCGGGGAGCTGTTTTTT.

V is TRBV29-1 and J is TRBJ2-1, with 8 bases matching TRBD2. Per germline, CDR1 SQVTM and CDR2 ANQGSEA. The CDR3 is 16 amino acids. V lost 7 bases and J lost 5; bases outside the gene matches: 16. The CDR3 here is CSDQKTKRGYHNEQFF. Here the CDR3 DNA reads TGCAGCGACCAGAAGACGAAGCGGGGGTACCACAATGAGCAGTTCTTC.

The chain carries TRBV6-5 and TRBJ1-5; no clear D. The V end was cut by 6 bases, the J end by 4 bases, with 13 bases between. Germline V CDR1 and CDR2: MNHEY, SVGAGI. The CDR3 length is 14 residues. CDR3 sequence (DNA): TGTGCCAGCAGCGGCGAGGTTACAAATCAGCCCCAGCATTTT. Its protein product is CASSGEVTNQPQHF.

The chain couples TRBV11-1 to TRBJ2-1; 7 bases map to TRBD1. This CDR3 is built from 12 residues. Germline V gives CDR1 SGHAT, CDR2 FQDESV (reference sequence). V shed 5 bases, J shed 9 bases, and the junction held 4 bases outside the gene matches. The CDR3 sequence is CASSRDRVEQFF. As DNA, the CDR3 is TGTGCCAGCAGCCGTGACAGGGTTGAGCAGTTCTTC.

The V and J genes are TRBV19 and TRBJ1-5; TRBD1 is a possible D gene (5 bases). The CDR3 covers 13 residues. Germline CDR1 reads LNHDA; CDR2 reads SQIVND (reference sequence). DNA for the CDR3: TGTTCAGCCGGGGGGTTCGGCAATCAGCCCCAGCATTTT. This encodes CSAGGFGNQPQHF.

The chain links TRBV27 to TRBJ1-1, with TRBD1 as a possible D gene (6 bases). The length of the CDR3 is 17 residues. Germline V gives CDR1 MNHEY, CDR2 SMNVEV (reference sequence). V gave up 2 bases and J gave up 0 bases, with 16 bases separating them. CDR3 protein: CASSLKLDRRLNTEAFF. CDR3 in DNA: TGTGCCAGCAGTTTAAAGTTAGACAGGCGCTTGAACACTGAAGCTTTCTTT.

This clone is medium-sized by share. The V call is TRBV7-8, the J call TRBJ1-1, with 8 positions matching TRBD1. The length of the CDR3 is 15 residues. The V gene end was trimmed by 5 bases and the J gene end by 3 bases; junction bases not matched to a gene: 8. Germline lookup yields CDR1 SGHVS and CDR2 FQNEAQ. The CDR3 sequence is CASSTSGTGYTEAFF. In DNA, the CDR3 is TGTGCCAGCAGCACTTCCGGGACAGGATACACTGAAGCTTTCTTT.